This T cell receptor beta chain was identified during a study of control samples from healthy donors and cancer patients. Assay used: immunoSEQ multiplex PCR; TCRdb lists only in-frame clones, some missing. The table has about 180,000 clones, about 92% seen once. V dropped 1 base and J dropped 3 bases, with 6 bases sitting between them. This CDR3 is 13 amino acids long. Germline V gene sequence: CDR1 SGHTA, CDR2 FQGNSA. The chain employs TRBV7-2 and TRBJ2-5; D is possibly TRBD1 (5 bases). The sample consisted of blood. The receptor comes from a man aged 25-45 years in good health. The CDR3 spells CASSLVREETQYF. The CDR3 nucleotides are TGTGCCAGCAGCTTAGTCAGGGAAGAGACCCAGTACTTC.